The 17 T cell receptor beta chains below come from one sample, sequenced in a study of T cell responses to AZD1222 COVID-19 vaccine. Libraries were prepared by immunoSEQ multiplex PCR; TCRdb keeps only in-frame clonotypes and omits some of them. The sample lists tens of thousands of clones, roughly nine tenths occurring once. The input for sequencing was peripheral blood, taken 28 days after the second AZD1222 dose. Receptors were obtained from an adult who received the AZD1222 COVID-19 vaccine.

V usage is TRBV7-9 and J usage is TRBJ2-7; D possibly corresponds to TRBD1 (5 bases). The germline gives CDR1 SEHNR, CDR2 FQNEAQ (reference sequence). The CDR3 has 15 amino acids. The V end was cut by 3 bases, the J end by 5 bases, with 17 bases between. CDR3 DNA: TGTGCCAGCAGCTTCCTGGCAGGGATCCTTGACGAGCAGTACTTC. It specifies CASSFLAGILDEQYF. The full variable domain, completed using reference TRBV7-9 and TRBJ2-7, is DTGVSQNPRHKITKRGQNVTFRCDPISEHNRLYWYRQTLGQGPEFLTYFQNEAQLEKSRLLSDRFSAERPKGSFSTLEIQRTEQGDSAMYLCASSFLAGILDEQYFGPGTRLTVT.

The genes are TRBV7-2 and TRBJ1-3; 10 bases are a match to TRBD1. The trim removed 5 bases at V and 3 bases at J, leaving 1 base unmatched. This CDR3 has 14 residues. The germline gives CDR1 SGHTA, CDR2 FQGNSA. As DNA, the CDR3 is TGTGCCAGCAGCGACAGGGGGCATGGAAACACCATATATTTT. Residues: CASSDRGHGNTIYF.

The sample holds many counts of this clone. The chain uses TRBV3-1 (or the pseudogene TRBV3-2) and TRBJ1-1; tentative D call: TRBD1 (5 bases). CDR3 length: 15 amino acids. V was clipped by 4 bases and J by 1 base, with 13 bases between them. Germline lookup yields CDR1 LGHDT and CDR2 YNNKEL (reference sequence). CDR3 in amino acids: CASSPGHGGNTEAFF. CDR3 DNA: TGTGCCAGCAGCCCAGGGCACGGGGGGAACACTGAAGCTTTCTTT.

This rearrangement joins TRBV5-1 to TRBJ2-2; no clear D. V was shortened by 0 bases and J by 4 bases, with 7 bases between the two germline ends. The CDR3 spans 14 residues. CDR1 and CDR2 from the germline V gene are SGHRS and YFSETQ. This CDR3 reads CASSLVTGTGELFF. The DNA for the CDR3 is TGCGCCAGCAGCTTGGTAACGGGCACCGGGGAGCTGTTTTTT.

V is TRBV30 and J is TRBJ2-7, with 9 bases matching TRBD1. Per the germline V gene, CDR1 is GTSNPN and CDR2 is SVGIG (reference sequence). The V and J ends lost 3 bases and 0 bases, in that order; junction bases with no gene match: 6. This CDR3 spans 15 amino acids. Here the CDR3 DNA reads TGTGCCTGGAGAAGGGGACAGGGACTCTCCTACGAGCAGTACTTC. Amino acids: CAWRRGQGLSYEQYF.

This rearrangement joins TRBV28 to TRBJ1-5; D is ambiguous. With 3 bases removed from V and 3 bases from J, the gap between germline ends came to 9 bases. Per germline, CDR1 MDHEN and CDR2 SYDVKM. The CDR3 covers 14 residues. The CDR3 sequence: CASSFGQYNQPQHF. The CDR3 region has the DNA TGTGCCAGCAGTTTCGGCCAGTACAATCAGCCCCAGCATTTT.

The V and J genes are TRBV24-1 and TRBJ2-3; TRBD2 aligns across 13 bases. J lost 0 bases, V lost 5 bases, and 13 bases had no gene match. Germline V gene data show CDR1 as KGHDR and CDR2 as SFDVKD. This CDR3 has 20 residues. In DNA, the CDR3 is TGTGCCACCAGTGGAAACTCGGGACTAGCGGGGATATCTAGCACAGATACGCAGTATTTT. Protein product: CATSGNSGLAGISSTDTQYF.

The rearrangement joins TRBV5-6 to TRBJ1-2; D not resolved. The length of the CDR3 is 13 residues. The ends were cut back, 0 bases at V and 4 bases at J, with 7 bases in the middle. From germline, CDR1 is SGHDT and CDR2 YYEEEE. The chain's CDR3 is CASSLDLSYGYTF. Written as DNA, the CDR3 is TGTGCCAGCAGCTTGGACTTGAGCTATGGCTACACCTTC. Using reference TRBV5-6 and TRBJ1-2 for the parts outside the CDR3, the full variable domain is DAGVTQSPTHLIKTRGQQVTLRCSPKSGHDTVSWYQQALGQGPQFIFQYYEEEERQRGNFPDRFSGHQFPNYSSELNVNALLLGDSALYLCASSLDLSYGYTFGSGTRLTVV.

The chain recombines TRBV12-5 with TRBJ2-7, with 13 bases aligning to TRBD2. Losses at the gene ends were 5 bases for V and 6 bases for J; bases not matched to a gene: 7. Germline CDR1 reads LGHNT; CDR2 reads FRNRAP. This CDR3 comprises 15 residues. The CDR3 sequence is CASGTSGRALSEQYF. Written as DNA, the CDR3 is TGTGCTAGTGGTACTAGCGGGAGGGCCCTCAGCGAGCAGTACTTC.

J is TRBJ1-6 and V is TRBV14, with no clear D. The CDR3 spans 16 residues. The V gene lost 8 bases and the J gene lost 2 bases, with 16 bases spanning the gap. Germline CDR1 SGHDN, CDR2 FVKESK. The CDR3 DNA reads as TGTGCCAGCGGCCGATGTCGGACCACCTATAATTCACCCCTCCACTTT. It specifies CASGRCRTTYNSPLHF.

The genes are TRBV6-2 or TRBV6-3 and TRBJ2-3, with 16 bases identical to TRBD2. The CDR3 consists of 18 residues. J lost 3 bases, V lost 2 bases, and 5 bases had no gene match. From germline, CDR1 is MNHEY and CDR2 SVGEGT. The CDR3 bases are TGTGCCAGCAGTTACCCACCGGGACTAGCGGGAGGGACAGATACGCAGTATTTT. It encodes CASSYPPGLAGGTDTQYF.

This chain links TRBV7-6 with TRBJ1-1; a possible D gene is TRBD1 (6 bases). The germline V and J ends were trimmed by 5 bases and 3 bases, with 22 bases remaining between them. Per germline, CDR1 SGHVS and CDR2 FNYEAQ. This CDR3 region has 17 residues. Here the CDR3 DNA reads TGTGCCAGCAGCCCTACATCGACCAGGGGTGGTGACACTGAAGCTTTCTTT. Its translation is CASSPTSTRGGDTEAFF.

This rearrangement joins TRBV6-5 to TRBJ1-2; D unclear. Germline CDR1 reads MNHEY; CDR2 reads SVGAGI. CDR3 length: 12 amino acids. The V and J ends lost 5 bases and 7 bases respectively, with 11 bases between them. The CDR3 DNA reads TGTGCCAGCAGTCGAGGACCGGGTGGCTACACCTTC. The encoded protein is CASSRGPGGYTF.

The chain carries TRBV27 and TRBJ1-2; D may be TRBD1 (5 bases). Germline V lookup: CDR1 MNHEY, CDR2 SMNVEV (reference sequence). The CDR3 is made up of 12 amino acids. V was shortened by 9 bases and J by 0 bases, with 8 bases between the two germline ends. The CDR3 here is CASGTANYGYTF. CDR3 nucleotides: TGTGCCAGTGGGACCGCTAACTATGGCTACACCTTC.

The chain has TRBV9 and TRBJ1-4; D gene ambiguous. The CDR3 is 19 residues long. Germline V gene data show CDR1 as SGDLS and CDR2 as YYNGEE. V was cut by 4 bases and J by 2 bases, with 24 bases left in between. The CDR3 DNA follows: TGTGCCAGCAGCACTCCCCTTGGTGGAGTTCAAACGACTAATGAAAAACTGTTTTTT. The encoded protein is CASSTPLGGVQTTNEKLFF.

CDR3 residues: CASSESGTGGGEKLFF. In nucleotides, the CDR3 is TGCGCCAGCAGTGAGTCCGGGACGGGTGGTGGTGAAAAACTGTTTTTT. The rearrangement links TRBV10-2 to TRBJ1-4, with D possibly matching TRBD1 (5 bases). V dropped 0 bases and J dropped 7 bases, with 15 bases sitting between them. The CDR3 runs to 16 residues. Germline V gene data show CDR1 as WSHSY and CDR2 as SAAADI.

This clone came up once. The chain employs TRBV14 and TRBJ2-7, with D possibly matching TRBD1 (5 bases). Germline assignment: CDR1 SGHDN and CDR2 FVKESK. The length of the CDR3 is 14 residues. V dropped 1 base and J dropped 6 bases, with 13 bases sitting between them. The CDR3 nucleotides read TGTGCCAGCAGCCAAGTCAGGGATGGAGTCGAGCAGTACTTC. Amino acids: CASSQVRDGVEQYF.